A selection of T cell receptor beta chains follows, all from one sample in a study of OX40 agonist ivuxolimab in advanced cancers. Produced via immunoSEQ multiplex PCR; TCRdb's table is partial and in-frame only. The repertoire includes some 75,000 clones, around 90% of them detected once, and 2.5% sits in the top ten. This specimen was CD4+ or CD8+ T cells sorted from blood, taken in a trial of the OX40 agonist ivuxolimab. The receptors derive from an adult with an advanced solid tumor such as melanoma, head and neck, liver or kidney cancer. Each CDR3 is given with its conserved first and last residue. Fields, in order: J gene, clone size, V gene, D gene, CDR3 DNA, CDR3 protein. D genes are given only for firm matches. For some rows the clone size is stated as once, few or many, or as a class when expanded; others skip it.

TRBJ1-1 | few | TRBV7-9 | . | TGTGCCAGCAGCCCCCGTTCGGGGATGAACACTGAAGCTTTCTTT | CASSPRSGMNTEAFF
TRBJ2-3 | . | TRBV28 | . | TGTGCCAGCAGTATCGGGATCTACACAGATACGCAGTATTTT | CASSIGIYTDTQYF
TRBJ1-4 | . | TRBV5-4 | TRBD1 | TGTGCCAGCAGCTCCGGGACAGGGATTGAAAAACTGTTTTTT | CASSSGTGIEKLFF
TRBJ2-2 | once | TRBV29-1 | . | TGCAGCGTTGACCCAGGTAGCGGGGAGCTGTTTTTT | CSVDPGSGELFF
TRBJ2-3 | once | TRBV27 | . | TGTGCCAGCAGTCCACGTCAGGCTAGTCGCACAGATACGCAGTATTTT | CASSPRQASRTDTQYF
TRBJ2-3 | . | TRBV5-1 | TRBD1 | TGCGCCAGCAGCTTCACCGGGACAGGGTCGGATACGCAGTATTTT | CASSFTGTGSDTQYF
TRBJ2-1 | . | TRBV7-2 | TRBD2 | TGTGCCAGCAGCTTAGTGGCGGGGGGGCCGAGAAATGAGCAGTTCTTC | CASSLVAGGPRNEQFF
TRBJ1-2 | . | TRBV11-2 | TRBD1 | TGTGCCAGCAGCTTAGCGACGATCAGGGGGCTGAGTGGCTACACCTTC | CASSLATIRGLSGYTF
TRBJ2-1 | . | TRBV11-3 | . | TGTGCCAGCAGCCCGGGCCCTAGCTCCTACAATGAGCAGTTCTTC | CASSPGPSSYNEQFF
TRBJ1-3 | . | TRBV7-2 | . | TGTGCCAGCAGCCAAGCCCAAGACACGACCATATATTTT | CASSQAQDTTIYF
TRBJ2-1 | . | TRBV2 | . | TGTGCCAGAGGCTCAGGGGGGCGAGGGAATGAGCAGTTCTTC | CARGSGGRGNEQFF
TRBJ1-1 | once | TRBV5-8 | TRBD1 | TGTGCCAGCAGAACGGACAGGGTCGGCACTGAAGCTTTCTTT | CASRTDRVGTEAFF
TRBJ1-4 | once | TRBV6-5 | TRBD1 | TGTGCCAGCAGCCTCGACAGGGATAGAGGAAAACTGTTTTTT | CASSLDRDRGKLFF
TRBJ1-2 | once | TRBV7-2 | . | TGTGCCAGCAGCTTAGACCGACCAGTCGTGAACATGTATGGCTACACCTTC | CASSLDRPVVNMYGYTF
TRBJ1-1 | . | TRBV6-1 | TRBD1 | TGTGCCAGCAGATCCACAGGGGGGGCAGCTTTCTTT | CASRSTGGAAFF